This TCR beta chain emerged from a study of early T cells in non-severe SARS-CoV-2 infection. The study's findings and limits: The matching step, a VDJdb search, favored anti-spike CD8 responses and missed private and CD4 specificities.

Each single cDNA molecule received a unique molecular identifier. MiXCR, applied by TCRdb to the 5' RACE reads, yields one record per CDR3 protein. The top ten hold around 7% of the sample, which has about 98,000 distinct CDR3 sequences, approximately 15% seen once. V gave up 4 bases and J gave up 4 bases, with 15 bases separating them. This CDR3 region has 14 residues. The germline V gene encodes CDR1 SQVTM and CDR2 ANQGSEA. Regarding this clonotype: What it binds is unknown.

This receptor was identified in an adult who was a healthcare worker with PCR-confirmed SARS-CoV-2 infection or an uninfected control (not recorded which). Sequencing input: whole blood. The chain joins TRBV29-1 to TRBJ2-3; weak D call: TRBD2 (7 bases). Here the CDR3 reads CSVGEGKGADTQYF. For the CDR3, the DNA is TGCAGCGTTGGGGAGGGGAAGGGGGCAGATACGCAGTATTTT.